This T cell receptor (beta chain) is drawn from a study of blood T cells in healthy people across ages. Points from the study as a whole: Compared with aged donors, long-lived donors showed fewer expanded clones, suggesting selection. Observed TCR beta diversity per million T cells went down as age went up. This fall followed a roughly linear course with age.

With respect to this clonotype: As yet, its antigen is unknown.

The V and J ends lost 5 bases and 0 bases respectively, with 12 bases between them. The germline CDR1 and CDR2 sequences are DFQATT and SNEGSKA (reference sequence). The CDR3 has 14 amino acids. Sample donors were healthy Caucasian individuals that came from Russia, aged roughly 6 to 95. Sample-barcoded 5' priming and a J-beta primer mix drove a second PCR of roughly 7 to 11 cycles. TCRdb used MiXCR to reprocess the 5' RACE reads, holding one entry per CDR3 protein. The repertoire holds roughly 800,000 distinct CDR3 sequences, with roughly 60% as singletons. The V and J genes are TRBV20-1 and TRBJ2-3; D is uncertain. The sequence came from a man aged 25-45 years in good health. The specimen was blood. The CDR3 loop reads CSAVWDTSTDTQYF. CDR3 DNA: TGCAGTGCTGTATGGGATACCAGCACAGATACGCAGTATTTT.